These 7 T cell receptor beta chains originate from one sample sequenced in a study of blood T cell repertoires in COVID-19 (TCRdb year 2020). Receptors were amplified or captured by the immunoSEQ multiplex PCR assay. Sourced from immuneACCESS, this table was stored by TCRdb with only in-frame sequences that have V and J called. A share of the clones is absent; for the studies checked, an unresolved V gene accounts for under half, and the remainder has no known explanation. Present in this sample are some 530,000 clones, roughly 85% of which were seen just once. Of the sample, 3% to 3.5% is held by the ten largest clones. Material for sequencing was peripheral blood. These receptors all stem from a human donor in a cohort sampled during active COVID-19.

The chain is built from TRBV29-1 and TRBJ1-1, with a tentative D call TRBD1 (6 bases). Germline values: CDR1 SQVTM, CDR2 ANQGSEA. CDR3 length: 13 residues. V shed 1 base and J shed 11 bases, with 17 bases lying between them. The CDR3 DNA reads as TGCAGCGTTGAAGCAGGGGCAGGGGAGCCCGCTTTCTTT. Translated, it gives CSVEAGAGEPAFF. Variable domain in full (rest from reference TRBV29-1 and TRBJ1-1): SAVISQKPSRDICQRGTSLTIQCQVDSQVTMMFWYRQQPGQSLTLIATANQGSEATYESGFVIDKFPISRPNLTFSTLTVSNMSPEDSSIYLCSVEAGAGEPAFFGQGTRLTVV.

The rearrangement uses TRBV7-2 and TRBJ2-2, with TRBD2 matching 7 bases. The CDR3 extends over 18 amino acids. Germline-derived CDR1 and CDR2 are SGHTA and FQGNSA. The V and J ends lost 4 bases and 2 bases, in that order; junction bases with no gene match: 13. The chain's CDR3 is CASSSQIPGGGNTGELFF. CDR3 in DNA: TGTGCCAGCAGCTCCCAAATCCCTGGGGGGGGAAACACCGGGGAGCTGTTTTTT.

The chain couples TRBV18 to TRBJ2-6; tentative D call: TRBD1 (5 bases). The CDR3 consists of 19 residues. Per the germline V gene, CDR1 is KGHSH and CDR2 is LQKENI. V was shortened by 3 bases and J by 4 bases, with 22 bases between the two germline ends. The CDR3 is CASSPIQASFSEGANVLTF. In DNA, the CDR3 is TGTGCCAGCTCACCGATACAGGCATCCTTTTCGGAGGGGGCCAACGTCCTGACTTTC.

The chain has TRBV9 and TRBJ2-2; 11 bases align to TRBD1. The CDR3 runs to 16 residues. The J segment lost 5 bases and the V segment lost 2 bases, leaving 5 bases of the junction unmatched. Germline lookup yields CDR1 SGDLS and CDR2 YYNGEE. The CDR3, as DNA: TGTGCCAGCAGCGTGACCGGGACAGGGGGGACCGGGGAGCTGTTTTTT. It translates to CASSVTGTGGTGELFF.

This sequence joins TRBV19 and TRBJ1-5; 11 positions agree with TRBD1. Trimming removed 8 bases from V and 7 bases from J; junction bases left unmatched: 4. The CDR3 sequence is 13 residues long. Germline V lookup: CDR1 LNHDA, CDR2 SQIVND (reference sequence). This CDR3 is CASGGTGGQPQHF. The DNA for the CDR3 is TGTGCCAGTGGGGGGACAGGGGGGCAGCCCCAGCATTTT.

V gene TRBV19 combines with J gene TRBJ1-2; TRBD1 matches at 7 bases. Germline V gene sequence: CDR1 LNHDA, CDR2 SQIVND (reference sequence). This CDR3 spans 17 amino acids. The V gene end was trimmed by 5 bases and the J gene end by 0 bases; junction bases not matched to a gene: 12. For the CDR3, the DNA is TGTGCCAGTAGTCCAGTGACAGGGTCGTTTTCTAACTATGGCTACACCTTC. Its protein product is CASSPVTGSFSNYGYTF. Drawing the rest from reference TRBV19 and TRBJ1-2, the complete variable domain is DGGITQSPKYLFRKEGQNVTLSCEQNLNHDAMYWYRQDPGQGLRLIYYSQIVNDFQKGDIAEGYSVSREKKESFPLTVTSAQKNPTAFYLCASSPVTGSFSNYGYTFGSGTRLTVV.

The chain employs TRBV6-2 or TRBV6-3 and TRBJ2-1, with 14 bases lining up with TRBD2. Looked up from germline, CDR1 is MNHEY and CDR2 is SVGEGT. The CDR3 length is 18 residues. V gave up 2 bases and J gave up 5 bases; unmatched junction bases: 8. CDR3 loop: CASSYGRLAGGRNNEQFF. DNA for the CDR3: TGTGCCAGCAGTTACGGGAGACTAGCGGGAGGGAGAAACAATGAGCAGTTCTTC.